This T cell receptor (beta chain) comes out of a study of cytomegalovirus exposure and HLA in healthy donors. The repertoire was sequenced with immunoSEQ multiplex PCR; TCRdb's copy has only in-frame clones and lacks some. Of about 220,000 clones in the sample, over 80% were seen once. Germline CDR1 SNHLY, CDR2 FYNNEI. CDR3 length: 11 residues. The V and J ends lost 8 bases and 4 bases respectively, with 8 bases between them. The sequenced sample was PBMCs. The receptor comes from a woman younger than 45 in good health and CMV-seropositive. The gene calls are TRBV2 and TRBJ1-1; no definite D call. The chain's CDR3 is CASLIFTEAFF. The CDR3 nucleotides are TGTGCCAGCTTGATCTTCACTGAAGCTTTCTTT.